The entry below describes one TCR beta chain. Its antigen is currently unknown. This CDR3 is 14 amino acids long. Germline lookup yields CDR1 MDHEN and CDR2 SYDVKM. The trim removed 6 bases at V and 7 bases at J, leaving 5 bases unmatched. Libraries were prepared by immunoSEQ multiplex PCR; TCRdb keeps only in-frame clonotypes and omits some of them. The sample lists about 120,000 clones; 70% to 90% were seen once. The data were taken from a study of radiation and T cells in renal cell carcinoma. Across the study: Nephrectomy followed 15 Gy stereotactic body radiation by 4 weeks.

Whole-study results and caveats: From baseline, blood top tumor clonotypes peaked at 2 weeks post-radiation.

Documented time point: blood 2 weeks post-SBRT. The treatment denotes: 15 Gy SBRT to primary tumor, nephrectomy 4 weeks later. The tumor was a clear cell renal cell carcinoma. The source was blood, collected from a patient whose treatment included radiotherapy and nephrectomy. The chain couples TRBV28 to TRBJ1-6; 8 positions match TRBD1. The sequence derives from an older woman with renal cell carcinoma. CDR3 DNA: TGTGCCAGCAGCCTAAGACAGGGGAATTCACCCCTCCACTTT. Translating it yields CASSLRQGNSPLHF. Using reference TRBV28 and TRBJ1-6 for the parts outside the CDR3, the full variable domain is DVKVTQSSRYLVKRTGEKVFLECVQDMDHENMFWYRQDPGLGLRLIYFSYDVKMKEKGDIPEGYSVSREKKERFSLILESASTNQTSMYLCASSLRQGNSPLHFGNGTRLTVT.